The rows below give T cell receptor beta chains drawn from one sample of a study of T cell responses to AZD1222 COVID-19 vaccine. Assay used: immunoSEQ multiplex PCR; TCRdb lists only in-frame clones, some missing. The repertoire has under 200,000 clones, roughly nine tenths of them found once; the top ten carry around 1.1%. The specimen comprised peripheral blood, sampled 28 days after the second AZD1222 dose. Source of these receptors: an adult who received the AZD1222 COVID-19 vaccine. CDR3s leave out the opening cysteine and the closing phenylalanine or tryptophan. Some rows have no size entry. The others give once, few or many, or a class for an expanded clone.

cdr3_aa: ASSSISAGGPTYGYT; v_call: TRBV6-2/TRBV6-3; j_call: TRBJ1-2; clone_size: -
cdr3_aa: AWSIGGEQY; v_call: TRBV30; j_call: TRBJ2-7; clone_size: -
cdr3_aa: SVTDTDPYQPQH; v_call: TRBV29-1; j_call: TRBJ1-5; clone_size: -
cdr3_aa: ASSQKGGTANTGELF; v_call: TRBV4-3; j_call: TRBJ2-2; clone_size: -
cdr3_aa: ASEFVAPGTEAF; v_call: TRBV2; j_call: TRBJ1-1; clone_size: -
cdr3_aa: ASSQRSGANYGYT; v_call: TRBV4-3; j_call: TRBJ1-2; clone_size: -
cdr3_aa: ATNPAAETSGAQNTGELF; v_call: TRBV19; j_call: TRBJ2-2; clone_size: -
cdr3_aa: ASSIGRGAGANVLT; v_call: TRBV19; j_call: TRBJ2-6; clone_size: -
cdr3_aa: ASSVAREGGEQY; v_call: TRBV9; j_call: TRBJ2-7; clone_size: once
cdr3_aa: ASSDIAVQETQY; v_call: TRBV5-4; j_call: TRBJ2-5; clone_size: -
cdr3_aa: AWSVSGTDEAF; v_call: TRBV30; j_call: TRBJ1-1; clone_size: -
cdr3_aa: ASSPGSPQGDWEKLF; v_call: TRBV7-8; j_call: TRBJ1-4; clone_size: -
cdr3_aa: ASSQDRPGGGNTIY; v_call: TRBV4-2; j_call: TRBJ1-3; clone_size: -
cdr3_aa: ASSSSGRGNSPLH; v_call: TRBV5-6; j_call: TRBJ1-6; clone_size: -
cdr3_aa: ASSPRVGTDTQY; v_call: TRBV4-2; j_call: TRBJ2-3; clone_size: -
cdr3_aa: ASCFGASYEQY; v_call: TRBV7-2; j_call: TRBJ2-7; clone_size: -
cdr3_aa: ASSSGQGGTEKLF; v_call: TRBV5-1; j_call: TRBJ1-4; clone_size: -
cdr3_aa: ASSIAGGVEQY; v_call: TRBV19; j_call: TRBJ2-7; clone_size: -
cdr3_aa: ASSLGVSVRSYEQY; v_call: TRBV11-2; j_call: TRBJ2-7; clone_size: -
cdr3_aa: ASSRRGEDQETQY; v_call: TRBV11-3; j_call: TRBJ2-5; clone_size: -
cdr3_aa: ASSLSVTAPGAF; v_call: TRBV27; j_call: TRBJ1-1; clone_size: -
cdr3_aa: ASGNQQGTYEQY; v_call: TRBV12-5; j_call: TRBJ2-7; clone_size: -
cdr3_aa: ASSLVSGGFSSYNEQF; v_call: TRBV5-1; j_call: TRBJ2-1; clone_size: -
cdr3_aa: ASSYSGPGPRYEQY; v_call: TRBV6-2/TRBV6-3; j_call: TRBJ2-7; clone_size: -
cdr3_aa: ASSPRLAENGGELF; v_call: TRBV11-3; j_call: TRBJ2-2; clone_size: once
cdr3_aa: ASSTGGFSTNEKLF; v_call: TRBV11-2; j_call: TRBJ1-4; clone_size: -
cdr3_aa: ASSFEHQETQY; v_call: TRBV27; j_call: TRBJ2-5; clone_size: -
cdr3_aa: ASSPGQKGTEAF; v_call: TRBV7-9; j_call: TRBJ1-1; clone_size: -
cdr3_aa: ASSEPTDRVEETQY; v_call: TRBV6-1; j_call: TRBJ2-5; clone_size: -
cdr3_aa: ASSPGGGRRNQPQH; v_call: TRBV18; j_call: TRBJ1-5; clone_size: -
cdr3_aa: SARLGGGRETQY; v_call: TRBV29-1; j_call: TRBJ2-5; clone_size: -
cdr3_aa: ASSAEVVEKLF; v_call: TRBV6-6; j_call: TRBJ1-4; clone_size: -
cdr3_aa: ASSPYEFRRTNQPQH; v_call: TRBV7-8; j_call: TRBJ1-5; clone_size: -
cdr3_aa: ASSVGGDSYEQY; v_call: TRBV6-2/TRBV6-3; j_call: TRBJ2-7; clone_size: -
cdr3_aa: ASSLRGLRYEQY; v_call: TRBV13; j_call: TRBJ2-7; clone_size: -
cdr3_aa: ASSEGQIYGYT; v_call: TRBV5-1; j_call: TRBJ1-2; clone_size: -
cdr3_aa: ASSSRPTPRPYEQY; v_call: TRBV19; j_call: TRBJ2-7; clone_size: -
cdr3_aa: ASSQGTGDKLGTQY; v_call: TRBV3-1/TRBV3-2; j_call: TRBJ2-3; clone_size: -
cdr3_aa: AWRLRGPGNSPLH; v_call: TRBV30; j_call: TRBJ1-6; clone_size: -
cdr3_aa: ASSLLDRDLNTEAF; v_call: TRBV5-6; j_call: TRBJ1-1; clone_size: once
cdr3_aa: ASSLAPGVGTEAF; v_call: TRBV7-2; j_call: TRBJ1-1; clone_size: -
cdr3_aa: ASIMYGELF; v_call: TRBV19; j_call: TRBJ2-2; clone_size: -
cdr3_aa: ASSLGYSSTDTQY; v_call: TRBV13; j_call: TRBJ2-3; clone_size: once
cdr3_aa: ASSTALGYGYT; v_call: TRBV6-5; j_call: TRBJ1-2; clone_size: -
cdr3_aa: ASSFNTGSYEQY; v_call: TRBV6-5; j_call: TRBJ2-7; clone_size: few
cdr3_aa: ASSQDPSGYGYT; v_call: TRBV4-1; j_call: TRBJ1-2; clone_size: -
cdr3_aa: ASSLALWGEAF; v_call: TRBV5-5; j_call: TRBJ1-1; clone_size: -
cdr3_aa: ASSLERDIRTSQETQY; v_call: TRBV7-9; j_call: TRBJ2-5; clone_size: -
cdr3_aa: ASSSRTGGFYGYT; v_call: TRBV27; j_call: TRBJ1-2; clone_size: -
cdr3_aa: ASSLQGALGYT; v_call: TRBV12-3/TRBV12-4; j_call: TRBJ1-2; clone_size: -
cdr3_aa: ASHPGVGNTEAF; v_call: TRBV27; j_call: TRBJ1-1; clone_size: -
cdr3_aa: ASSQVEYGYT; v_call: TRBV3-1/TRBV3-2; j_call: TRBJ1-2; clone_size: -
cdr3_aa: ASSQAGGGFYGYT; v_call: TRBV4-2; j_call: TRBJ1-2; clone_size: -
cdr3_aa: ASNLGQGSTGELF; v_call: TRBV7-9; j_call: TRBJ2-2; clone_size: -
cdr3_aa: ASSDQGRRHEKLF; v_call: TRBV5-5; j_call: TRBJ1-4; clone_size: -
cdr3_aa: ASTDTYNEQF; v_call: TRBV6-5; j_call: TRBJ2-1; clone_size: -
cdr3_aa: ASSQPRKGNTEAF; v_call: TRBV4-1; j_call: TRBJ1-1; clone_size: -
cdr3_aa: ASSQAVRSYGYT; v_call: TRBV3-1/TRBV3-2; j_call: TRBJ1-2; clone_size: -
cdr3_aa: ASSQDEWGGGEQY; v_call: TRBV4-2; j_call: TRBJ2-7; clone_size: once
cdr3_aa: ASSPGGGRQGDTEAF; v_call: TRBV11-3; j_call: TRBJ1-1; clone_size: -